Listed here are 10 T cell receptor beta chains from one sample, sequenced in a study of memory CD4+ T cells and cytomegalovirus serostatus. Sequencing was performed with immunoSEQ multiplex PCR; in TCRdb, only in-frame clones are kept and a portion is missing. The sample records 45,000 to 55,000 clones, around 77% being singletons. Single viable CD3+CD4+CD8-CD45RO+ cells were sorted as the memory CD4+ T cells. Source material: memory CD4+ T cells from blood. The receptors were gathered from an adult in good health and CMV-seronegative.

The gene calls are TRBV19 and TRBJ1-3, with 7 bases that match TRBD1. The CDR3 spans 17 residues. V was pared by 4 bases and J by 1 base, with 10 bases of the junction left unmatched. Looked up from germline, CDR1 is LNHDA and CDR2 is SQIVND (reference sequence). CDR3 in DNA: TGTGCCAGTAGTAAAAACAGGGGCTCGGGATCTGGAAACACCATATATTTT. Protein: CASSKNRGSGSGNTIYF.

The rearrangement uses TRBV5-4 and TRBJ1-2; D might be TRBD1 (5 bases). Germline values: CDR1 SGHNT, CDR2 YYREEE (reference sequence). V was trimmed by 0 bases and J by 2 bases, leaving 14 bases between them. The CDR3 is 16 amino acids. This CDR3 reads CASSLAWGRVNYGYTF. DNA for the CDR3: TGTGCCAGCAGCTTGGCCTGGGGGAGGGTGAACTATGGCTACACCTTC.

This chain connects TRBV5-1 to TRBJ1-2, with unresolved D. Germline lookup yields CDR1 SGHRS and CDR2 YFSETQ. Trimming shortened V by 0 bases and J by 9 bases, and 12 bases separated the two germline ends. The CDR3 contains 13 residues. The CDR3 protein is CASSLVVAESYTF. The CDR3 nucleotides read TGCGCCAGCAGCTTGGTTGTGGCGGAAAGCTACACCTTC. The whole variable domain, remainder taken from reference TRBV5-1 and TRBJ1-2, is KAGVTQTPRYLIKTRGQQVTLSCSPISGHRSVSWYQQTPGQGLQFLFEYFSETQRNKGNFPGRFSGRQFSNSRSEMNVSTLELGDSALYLCASSLVVAESYTFGSGTRLTVV.

The V gene is TRBV18, the J gene TRBJ1-1; D unresolved. Germline loops: CDR1 KGHSH, CDR2 LQKENI. Trimming took off 2 bases at V and 1 base at J, with 8 bases between the two ends. The length of the CDR3 is 14 residues. The CDR3 loop reads CASSPYGQNTEAFF. The CDR3, as DNA: TGTGCCAGCTCACCATACGGCCAGAACACTGAAGCTTTCTTT.

CDR3 sequence: CASSLDVRRVNTEAFF. DNA for the CDR3: TGTGCCAGCAGCTTAGATGTTAGGCGGGTGAACACTGAAGCTTTCTTT. The V call is TRBV7-2, the J call TRBJ1-1; unclear D gene. The germline V gene has CDR1 SGHTA and CDR2 FQGNSA. V was pared by 1 base and J by 0 bases, with 12 bases between. This CDR3 is 16 amino acids long.

In this sample, this clone turned up once. The chain has TRBV4-3 and TRBJ2-3; D unresolved. V gave up 4 bases and J gave up 1 base, with 12 bases separating them. This CDR3 region has 15 residues. Germline CDR1 reads LGHNA; CDR2 reads YSLEER. In nucleotides, the CDR3 is TGCGCCAGCAGCCCAGGTTTAACAGGCACAGATACGCAGTATTTT. Amino acid sequence: CASSPGLTGTDTQYF.

This rearrangement joins TRBV28 to TRBJ2-3; D is ambiguous. The CDR3 length is 12 residues. CDR1 is MDHEN and CDR2 is SYDVKM in the germline V gene. With 4 bases removed from V and 7 bases from J, the gap between germline ends came to 9 bases. The CDR3: CASSSSRNTQYF. Here the CDR3 DNA reads TGTGCCAGCAGTTCCTCTCGGAATACGCAGTATTTT.

The chain joins TRBV11-2 to TRBJ2-2, with 9 bases aligning to TRBD1. The germline V gene has CDR1 SGHAT and CDR2 FQNNGV. The V gene end was trimmed by 5 bases and the J gene end by 6 bases; junction bases not matched to a gene: 10. The CDR3 sequence is 16 residues long. This chain's CDR3 is CASSPTGGGTPGELFF. For the CDR3, the DNA is TGTGCCAGCAGCCCGACAGGGGGTGGTACCCCCGGGGAGCTGTTTTTT.

The chain uses TRBV6-6 and TRBJ1-1; D is undetermined. Trimming left V 10 bases short and J 4 bases short, with 10 bases between. Germline loops: CDR1 MNHNY, CDR2 SVGAGI (reference sequence). The CDR3 is 11 amino acids. CDR3 residues: CATHWITEAFF. The CDR3 DNA reads TGTGCCACACATTGGATCACTGAAGCTTTCTTT.

The J gene is TRBJ1-5, the V gene TRBV30, with TRBD1 as a possible D gene (6 bases). The CDR3 consists of 13 residues. Trimming shortened V by 5 bases and J by 2 bases, and 10 bases separated the two germline ends. Germline V CDR1 and CDR2: GTSNPN, SVGIG (reference sequence). CDR3 sequence reads: CAWSTGGNQPQHF. CDR3 DNA: TGTGCCTGGTCGACAGGAGGCAATCAGCCCCAGCATTTT.